Described below is a single T cell receptor beta chain sequence and its context. This entry belongs to a study of T cells after somatic rescue of genetic block. Trimming cost V 4 bases and J 3 bases, with 7 bases left between them. From germline, CDR1 is SGHRS and CDR2 YFSETQ. The CDR3 has 12 residues. Assay: immunoSEQ multiplex PCR; the TCRdb copy retains only in-frame clones and omits some. This repertoire shows around 50,000 clones, more than 90% found once; its top ten account for 0.075% to 0.1%. J is TRBJ1-1 and V is TRBV5-1; D remains unclear. This clonotype was sampled from a child in the first two years of life. The sequenced sample consisted of peripheral blood mononuclear cells (PBMCs). CDR3 DNA: TGCGCCAGCAGCCCCGGACACACTGAAGCTTTCTTT. Amino acid sequence: CASSPGHTEAFF.